This TCR beta chain was recorded in a study of tumor-infiltrating lymphocytes in primary liver carcinoma. Study findings and constraints: The study found a significantly higher top-250-clone fraction in tumors than in blood (p = 0.039).

This clonotype was seen a single time. Its antigen is currently unknown. One end of the junction does not line up with germline, which may come from a read error. Germline CDR1 and CDR2: SGHAT and FQNNGV. The CDR3 spans 14 residues. The study extracted blood RNA from unsorted whole blood and also extracted germline DNA. A sample of around 4 milliliters of peripheral blood was taken before surgery. TCR beta cDNA came from around 500 ng total RNA, primed with a constant-region primer. Libraries covering TCR beta were generated through three nested multiplex PCR rounds (using a slightly modified ARM-PCR). Each of the first two PCR rounds ran around 10 cycles with TRBV1-TRBV30 forward and C-beta reverse primers. MiXCR, run by TCRdb on the multiplex PCR reads, gives a single entry per CDR3 protein. The data hold more than 150,000 distinct CDR3 sequences, with over 45% observed a single time.

The source of this sequence is a man aged 35 to 55 with primary liver carcinoma and hepatitis B virus infection. The chain carries TRBV11-2 and TRBJ2-7, with D perhaps given as TRBD1 or TRBD2 (5 bases each). What was sequenced was peripheral blood. CDR3 in amino acids: CASSLRAGYYEQYF. CDR3 nucleotide sequence: TGTGCCAGCAGCCTGAGGGCAGGGTACTACGAACAGTACTTC.